A selection of T cell receptor beta chains follows, all from one sample in a study of regulatory T cells in long-lasting Graves disease. TCRdb ran MiXCR on the multiplex PCR reads and lists one entry per CDR3 protein. Of fewer than 600,000 distinct CDR3 sequences listed, around a fifth are singletons. Source: peripheral blood mononuclear cells (PBMCs), taken when the disease was refractory, from a patient treated with antithyroid drugs. These receptors were collected from a female donor with Graves disease. CDR3s include the opening cysteine and the closing phenylalanine or tryptophan. The order of the fields is V gene, clone size, D gene, J gene, CDR3 length, CDR3 protein, CDR3 DNA. The D gene is left open where the match is weak. Part of the rows lack a size; the others show once, few, many or a class for expanded clones.

V: TRBV6-2/TRBV6-3
size: NA
D: TRBD1
J: TRBJ1-2
length: 15
CDR3: CASISPGQGTYGYTF
DNA: TGTGCCAGCATCTCCCCGGGACAGGGGACCTATGGCTACACCTTC

V: TRBV2
size: many
D: NA
J: TRBJ2-7
length: 12
CDR3: CATHDNLGEQYF
DNA: TGTGCCACTCACGACAATCTCGGCGAGCAGTACTTC

V: TRBV12-5
size: many
D: NA
J: TRBJ1-2
length: 13
CDR3: CASGLGANYGYTF
DNA: TGTGCTAGTGGTTTGGGGGCAAACTATGGCTACACCTTC

V: TRBV29-1
size: NA
D: NA
J: TRBJ2-7
length: 13
CDR3: CSVEDGDPYEQYF
DNA: TGCAGCGTTGAAGATGGCGACCCGTACGAGCAGTACTTC

V: TRBV28
size: many
D: TRBD1
J: TRBJ2-7
length: 12
CDR3: CATSEDRYEQYF
DNA: TGTGCCACCTCCGAGGACAGGTACGAGCAGTACTTC

V: TRBV6-1
size: many
D: TRBD1
J: TRBJ1-2
length: 15
CDR3: CASTQGTAPNYGYTF
DNA: TGTGCCAGCACCCAAGGGACAGCCCCTAACTATGGCTACACCTTC

V: TRBV6-1
size: many
D: TRBD2
J: TRBJ2-5
length: 17
CDR3: CASSLLLAGGGLETQYF
DNA: TGTGCCAGCAGCCTCTTACTAGCGGGGGGCGGTTTGGAGACCCAGTACTTC

V: TRBV3-1
size: many
D: NA
J: TRBJ2-5
length: 15
CDR3: CASSQDVVYQETQYF
DNA: TGTGCCAGCAGCCAAGATGTGGTGTACCAAGAGACCCAGTACTTC

V: TRBV20-1
size: NA
D: TRBD2
J: TRBJ2-3
length: 16
CDR3: CSARSPAGGPTDTQYF
DNA: TGCAGTGCTAGGTCCCCCGCGGGGGGGCCAACAGATACGCAGTATTTT

V: TRBV28
size: many
D: TRBD1
J: TRBJ1-3
length: 16
CDR3: CASSLSQGASGNTIYF
DNA: TGTGCCAGCAGTTTATCCCAGGGGGCTTCTGGAAACACCATATATTTT

V: TRBV20-1
size: few
D: TRBD2
J: TRBJ2-7
length: 15
CDR3: CSARVQREGPYEQYF
DNA: TGCAGTGCTAGAGTACAACGGGAGGGGCCCTACGAGCAGTACTTC

V: TRBV30
size: many
D: TRBD1
J: TRBJ2-7
length: 12
CDR3: CALGQGLGEQYF
DNA: TGTGCCTTAGGACAGGGACTTGGTGAGCAGTACTTC

V: TRBV2
size: NA
D: NA
J: TRBJ1-1
length: 14
CDR3: CASSESGSHTEAFF
DNA: TGTGCCAGCAGTGAATCAGGGTCTCATACTGAAGCTTTCTTT

V: TRBV28
size: many
D: TRBD1
J: TRBJ1-5
length: 17
CDR3: CASSETGTSYSNQPQHF
DNA: TGTGCCAGCAGTGAGACAGGGACAAGTTATAGCAATCAGCCCCAGCATTTT

V: TRBV5-1
size: NA
D: NA
J: TRBJ2-2
length: 15
CDR3: CASSPGYPNTGELFF
DNA: TGCGCCAGCAGTCCTGGGTACCCGAACACCGGGGAGCTGTTTTTT

V: TRBV28
size: few
D: NA
J: TRBJ2-5
length: 15
CDR3: CASSALQGGRETQYF
DNA: TGTGCCAGCAGTGCCCTCCAGGGGGGCCGAGAGACCCAGTACTTC

V: TRBV6-4
size: NA
D: TRBD2
J: TRBJ2-4
length: 17
CDR3: CASSDRLAGFSKNIQYF
DNA: TGTGCCAGCAGTGACCGACTAGCGGGATTTTCCAAAAACATTCAGTACTTC

V: TRBV11-2
size: many
D: NA
J: TRBJ2-7
length: 15
CDR3: CASSLELYGSYEQYF
DNA: TGTGCCAGCAGCTTAGAGCTCTATGGCTCCTACGAGCAGTACTTC

V: TRBV27
size: few
D: NA
J: TRBJ2-7
length: 15
CDR3: CASSPSGGHPYEQYF
DNA: TGTGCCAGCAGTCCCTCTGGGGGGCACCCCTACGAGCAGTACTTC

V: TRBV19
size: NA
D: NA
J: TRBJ2-7
length: 12
CDR3: CASRGRTYEQYF
DNA: TGTGCCAGTAGAGGACGGACCTACGAGCAGTACTTC

V: TRBV7-2
size: few
D: TRBD1
J: TRBJ1-2
length: 15
CDR3: CASREDRGGNYGYTF
DNA: TGTGCCAGCAGGGAAGACAGGGGAGGCAACTATGGCTACACCTTC

V: TRBV7-8
size: few
D: TRBD2
J: TRBJ2-2
length: 16
CDR3: CASSLGPGGSTGELFF
DNA: TGTGCCAGCAGCTTAGGGCCGGGGGGATCCACCGGGGAGCTGTTTTTT

V: TRBV19
size: few
D: TRBD1
J: TRBJ2-7
length: 13
CDR3: CASTTDDRVEQYF
DNA: TGTGCCAGTACTACCGACGACAGGGTCGAGCAGTACTTC

V: TRBV7-8
size: few
D: NA
J: TRBJ2-5
length: 11
CDR3: CASSTARTQYF
DNA: TGTGCCAGCAGCACCGCGCGGACCCAGTACTTC

V: TRBV28
size: many
D: NA
J: TRBJ1-6
length: 15
CDR3: CASSSSMGPGSPLHF
DNA: TGTGCCAGCAGTTCTTCCATGGGACCCGGTTCACCCCTCCACTTT

V: TRBV28
size: many
D: TRBD1
J: TRBJ1-4
length: 14
CDR3: CASSSRTGNEKLFF
DNA: TGTGCCAGCAGTTCACGGACAGGGAATGAAAAACTGTTTTTT

V: TRBV6-9
size: few
D: NA
J: TRBJ2-2
length: 13
CDR3: CASSYSGFGELFF
DNA: TGTGCCAGCAGTTATTCAGGGTTCGGGGAGCTGTTTTTT